This TCR beta chain was retrieved from a study of blood T cell repertoires in COVID-19. Study details: Sites across the United States, Italy and Spain contributed samples from acute and convalescent COVID-19. The analysed material was cDNA or gDNA that came from T cells, B-cell-depleted T cells, or PBMCs.

Trimming stripped 3 bases from V and 8 bases from J, with 17 bases between. This CDR3 spans 15 amino acids. Per germline, CDR1 LNHDA and CDR2 SQIVND (reference sequence). Original processing notes: Amplification from reference gene primers served as the basis for estimated nucleated cell counts. Measured with immunoSEQ multiplex PCR; TCRdb has only the in-frame clones, and not every one. Clone size and the V and J calls come from that table; the DNA yielded D and trimming. Altogether tens of thousands of clones are present, roughly 93% being singletons, with the ten largest covering roughly 1.7%. This sequence joins TRBV19 and TRBJ2-1; no clear D gene. This TCR derives from a human donor in a cohort sampled during active COVID-19. The sequencing sample was made of peripheral blood. The CDR3 DNA reads as TGTGCCAGTAGTATGGTTGCGGAGAGGTTGGATGAGCAGTTCTTC. Protein sequence: CASSMVAERLDEQFF.